This T cell receptor beta chain was obtained from a study of neurological immune-mediated disorders. This clonotype was observed at least ten times. By 5'RACE with 10-nucleotide random UMIs, the cDNA was made. One entry per CDR3 protein, called by TCRdb with MiXCR from the 5' RACE reads. The sample has tens of thousands of distinct CDR3 sequences, 9.5% to 12% seen once; the top ten hold 1.8%. With 5 bases removed from V and 3 bases from J, the gap between germline ends came to 12 bases. CDR1 and CDR2 (germline): DFQATT, SNEGSKA (reference sequence). CDR3 length equals 13 residues. This clonotype was sampled from a man aged 60-69 years in good health. The sample comprised PBMCs. The chain uses TRBV20-1 and TRBJ2-3; TRBD1 or TRBD2 may be the D gene (5 bases each). The CDR3 loop is CSARGAGTDTQYF. CDR3 sequence (DNA): TGCAGTGCTCGAGGGGCCGGAACAGATACGCAGTATTTT.